What follows are 26 T cell receptor beta chains derived from one specimen sequenced in a study of shared clonotypes between healthy human individuals. This table comes from immunoSEQ multiplex PCR, and its TCRdb copy is limited to in-frame clones, with some not included. The data hold 2 million to 2.5 million clones, with 93% observed a single time. The sequencing sample was made of naive CD4+ T cells from PBMCs. Subset reported: CD45RA+ positively selected. Every receptor here comes from a man aged 18 to 30 in good health. Some clones in this sample may be carry-over from other donors' samples.

This chain uses TRBV27 with TRBJ2-3, with TRBD1 matching over 11 bases. Germline CDR1 MNHEY, CDR2 SMNVEV (reference sequence). With V trimmed by 6 bases and J by 2 bases, 10 bases remained unmatched. This CDR3 is built from 17 residues. CDR3 nucleotides: TGTGCCAGCAGCCTCCCCGGGACAGGGGGATTCACAGATACGCAGTATTTT. Protein: CASSLPGTGGFTDTQYF.

A remark on this clone: Other DNA variants within this sample encode the same CDR3. V gene TRBV5-1 combines with J gene TRBJ1-3; D is undetermined. This CDR3 is built from 15 residues. Per the germline V gene, CDR1 is SGHRS and CDR2 is YFSETQ. V lost 0 bases to trimming and J lost 1 base, with 8 bases between them. This CDR3 reads CASSLGRTSGNTIYF. The CDR3 DNA reads as TGCGCCAGCAGCTTGGGACGGACTTCTGGAAACACCATATATTTT.

To note about this clone: Within the sample, other DNA sequences also encode this same CDR3. The chain employs TRBV30 and TRBJ2-5; D is perhaps TRBD2 (6 bases). The V gene lost 0 bases and the J gene lost 2 bases, with 7 bases spanning the gap. CDR3 length equals 13 residues. Germline-derived CDR1 and CDR2 are GTSNPN and SVGIG (reference sequence). As DNA, the CDR3 is TGTGCCTGGAGTGTAGGAGGGCAAGAGACCCAGTACTTC. As protein: CAWSVGGQETQYF. The full variable domain, completed using reference TRBV30 and TRBJ2-5, is SQTIHQWPATLVQPVGSPLSLECTVEGTSNPNLYWYRQAAGRGLQLLFYSVGIGQISSEVPQNLSASRPQDRQFILSSKKLLLSDSGFYLCAWSVGGQETQYFGPGTRLLVL.

The CDR3 sequence: CASSLVGMAEETQYF. The CDR3 region has the DNA TGTGCCAGCAGCTTAGTGGGGATGGCAGAAGAGACCCAGTACTTC. This chain joins TRBV11-2 and TRBJ2-5; no definite D call. Per the germline V gene, CDR1 is SGHAT and CDR2 is FQNNGV. V shed 1 base and J shed 3 bases, with 12 bases lying between them. The CDR3 spans 15 residues.

The rearrangement uses TRBV25-1 and TRBJ1-6, with D unresolved. Germline CDR1 MGHDK, CDR2 SYGVNS. V shed 7 bases and J shed 7 bases, with 8 bases lying between them. The CDR3 spans 12 residues. This chain's CDR3 is CASNTANSPLHF. DNA of the CDR3: TGTGCCAGCAATACAGCAAATTCACCCCTCCACTTT.

The chain carries TRBV7-9 and TRBJ2-3; no clear D gene. This CDR3 region has 14 residues. V was shortened by 4 bases and J by 1 base, with 9 bases between the two germline ends. The germline gives CDR1 SEHNR, CDR2 FQNEAQ (reference sequence). In DNA form, the CDR3 reads TGTGCCAGCAGCTCAACCACGGGCACAGATACGCAGTATTTT. Amino acid sequence: CASSSTTGTDTQYF. Complete variable domain (other parts from reference TRBV7-9 and TRBJ2-3): DTGVSQNPRHKITKRGQNVTFRCDPISEHNRLYWYRQTLGQGPEFLTYFQNEAQLEKSRLLSDRFSAERPKGSFSTLEIQRTEQGDSAMYLCASSSTTGTDTQYFGPGTRLTVL.

This chain uses TRBV30 with TRBJ2-7, with 7 bases identical to TRBD2. With 3 bases clipped from V and 0 bases from J, the junction kept 11 bases outside the gene matches. Per germline, CDR1 GTSNPN and CDR2 SVGIG (reference sequence). The CDR3 is 16 amino acids. The CDR3 here is CAWSLRTGTTSYEQYF. CDR3 in DNA: TGTGCCTGGAGCCTACGGACCGGGACTACCTCCTACGAGCAGTACTTC.

The chain combines TRBV7-3 with TRBJ2-3; possibly TRBD1 for D (5 bases). Germline V lookup: CDR1 SGHTA, CDR2 FQGTGA. Trimming shortened V by 3 bases and J by 5 bases, and 15 bases separated the two germline ends. This CDR3 region has 15 residues. This chain's CDR3 is CASSFLQGQLDTQYF. In DNA, the CDR3 is TGTGCCAGCAGCTTCCTGCAGGGTCAACTAGATACGCAGTATTTT.

The chain employs TRBV11-2 and TRBJ2-3; 10 nucleotides agree with TRBD2. Per the germline V gene, CDR1 is SGHAT and CDR2 is FQNNGV. Trimming cost V 5 bases and J 4 bases; bases outside gene matches: 15. This CDR3 contains 18 residues. CDR3 region: CASSPRPPSGSSADTQYF. As DNA, the CDR3 is TGTGCCAGCAGCCCGCGACCGCCTAGCGGGAGTAGTGCAGATACGCAGTATTTT.

The rearrangement joins TRBV4-1 to TRBJ2-5, with D possibly being TRBD2 (6 bases). The J call may be wrong; the DNA end is better matched by TRBJ2-7. The CDR3 totals 14 residues. The germline V gene has CDR1 MGHRA and CDR2 YSYEKL. The chain's CDR3 is CASSRWTNAYEQYF. The DNA for the CDR3 is TGCGCCAGCAGCCGATGGACTAATGCCTACGAGCAGTACTTC.

The rearrangement links TRBV5-1 to TRBJ2-3; D is ambiguous. Trimming shortened V by 4 bases and J by 5 bases, and 11 bases separated the two germline ends. The CDR3 loop spans 13 amino acids. Germline V CDR1 and CDR2: SGHRS, YFSETQ. The DNA for the CDR3 is TGCGCCAGCAGCCCGCAAGGAAGAGATACGCAGTATTTT. Amino acids: CASSPQGRDTQYF.

V and J are TRBV11-2 and TRBJ1-2; D is ambiguous. CDR1 and CDR2 (germline): SGHAT, FQNNGV. V lost 5 bases, J lost 1 base, and 11 bases lay in between. The CDR3 consists of 14 residues. The CDR3 sequence: CASSHGVGNYGYTF. The CDR3 DNA is TGTGCCAGCAGCCACGGGGTTGGTAACTATGGCTACACCTTC.

V and J are TRBV28 and TRBJ1-4; 9 bases are a match to TRBD1. The CDR3 spans 15 residues. The V gene's germline CDR1 is MDHEN and CDR2 SYDVKM. With 5 bases clipped from V and 8 bases from J, the junction kept 9 bases outside the gene matches. CDR3 DNA: TGTGCCAGCAGTGCCACAGGGGGCCAAAGAGAAAAACTGTTTTTT. This encodes CASSATGGQREKLFF.

The chain uses TRBV7-3 and TRBJ2-2; 7 bases are a match to TRBD2. Germline CDR1 is SGHTA and CDR2 is FQGTGA. This CDR3 is 14 amino acids long. V shed 6 bases, J shed 5 bases, and the junction held 6 bases outside the gene matches. CDR3 DNA: TGTGCCAGCAGTCCGAAGGGAGGGACCGGGGAGCTGTTTTTT. Translating it yields CASSPKGGTGELFF.

This clone came up a few times. The chain couples TRBV7-3 to TRBJ1-1; D uncertain. This CDR3 is 13 amino acids long. The germline CDR1 and CDR2 sequences are SGHTA and FQGTGA. With 1 base removed from V and 2 bases from J, the gap between germline ends came to 5 bases. CDR3 DNA: TGTGCCAGCAGCTTAAACAGTAACACTGAAGCTTTCTTT. This gives the protein CASSLNSNTEAFF.

The V gene is TRBV18, the J gene TRBJ1-5; 7 bases are shared with TRBD1. After removal of 2 bases from V and 7 bases from J, the junction contained 5 bases not matched to a gene. CDR1 and CDR2 from the germline V gene are KGHSH and LQKENI. This CDR3 contains 14 residues. CDR3 bases: TGTGCCAGCTCACCAATTGGGACAGACCAGCCCCAGCATTTT. Translation: CASSPIGTDQPQHF.

A word on this clone: Other DNA sequences of this sample code for an identical CDR3. This chain links TRBV5-1 with TRBJ2-5; no clear D. The germline V and J ends were trimmed by 3 bases and 2 bases, with 8 bases remaining between them. Germline CDR1 and CDR2: SGHRS and YFSETQ. CDR3 length: 13 residues. CDR3 DNA: TGCGCCAGCAGCTCTGGCGGACAAGAGACCCAGTACTTC. Amino acids: CASSSGGQETQYF.

On this clone: Other DNA sequences of this sample code for an identical CDR3. J is TRBJ2-7 and V is TRBV18, with 9 bases aligning to TRBD1. Trimming removed 2 bases from V and 0 bases from J; junction bases left unmatched: 2. The CDR3 loop spans 15 amino acids. Germline V gives CDR1 KGHSH, CDR2 LQKENI. This chain's CDR3 is CASSPGQGSSYEQYF. CDR3 in DNA: TGTGCCAGCTCACCAGGACAGGGGAGCTCCTACGAGCAGTACTTC.

The rearrangement joins TRBV25-1 to TRBJ2-3; D uncertain. Deletions cut 4 bases from V and 4 bases from J, with 15 bases between. Germline values: CDR1 MGHDK, CDR2 SYGVNS. CDR3 length: 15 amino acids. Written as DNA, the CDR3 is TGTGCCAGCAGTGGAAATAGCAAAGTAGCAGATACGCAGTATTTT. This codes for CASSGNSKVADTQYF.

The chain is built from TRBV19 and TRBJ2-5; 8 bases match TRBD1. TRBJ2-7 matches the DNA end more closely, so the J call is doubtful. There are 14 residues in the CDR3. Germline CDR1 and CDR2: LNHDA and SQIVND (reference sequence). Here the CDR3 reads CASARDRQSYEQYF. DNA of the CDR3: TGTGCCAGTGCCCGGGACAGGCAGTCCTACGAGCAGTACTTC.

In its sample, this clone was seen once. J is TRBJ2-2 and V is TRBV7-9; no firm D call. V was cut by 1 base and J by 3 bases, with 6 bases left in between. CDR3 length: 14 residues. CDR1 is SEHNR and CDR2 is FQNEAQ in the germline V gene (reference sequence). This chain's CDR3 is CASSLVPDTGELFF. CDR3 DNA: TGTGCCAGCAGCTTAGTGCCGGACACCGGGGAGCTGTTTTTT.

Concerning this clone: The sample carries other DNA sequences with the same CDR3. V is TRBV5-1 and J is TRBJ2-1; D gene unclear. With 1 base removed from V and 0 bases from J, the gap between germline ends came to 8 bases. The CDR3 spans 15 residues. The germline V gene encodes CDR1 SGHRS and CDR2 YFSETQ. The CDR3 DNA reads TGCGCCAGCAGCTTGAGTGCTAGCTCCTACAATGAGCAGTTCTTC. This encodes CASSLSASSYNEQFF.

The chain couples TRBV19 to TRBJ2-7; TRBD2 aligns across 7 bases. The trim removed 1 base at V and 6 bases at J, leaving 12 bases unmatched. Germline CDR1 reads LNHDA; CDR2 reads SQIVND (reference sequence). CDR3 length: 16 residues. Here the CDR3 DNA reads TGTGCCAGTAGTATAGGCTGGAGCGGGGCGGAACTCGAGCAGTACTTC. This sequence encodes CASSIGWSGAELEQYF.

This clone was seen once. This chain connects TRBV5-1 to TRBJ2-1; 11 bases are shared with TRBD1. Trimming removed 3 bases from V and 7 bases from J; junction bases left unmatched: 9. The germline CDR1 and CDR2 sequences are SGHRS and YFSETQ. The CDR3 is made up of 16 amino acids. CDR3 bases: TGCGCCAGCAGCTCAAACCCCGGGACAGGGGGGAATGAGCAGTTCTTC. This gives the protein CASSSNPGTGGNEQFF.

The genes are TRBV28 and TRBJ1-1, with D hard to call. Per the germline V gene, CDR1 is MDHEN and CDR2 is SYDVKM. Trimming took off 5 bases at V and 4 bases at J, with 17 bases between the two ends. The CDR3 covers 15 residues. DNA of the CDR3: TGTGCCAGCAGTCCGCTCGGGGAAGGGCCCACTGAAGCTTTCTTT. Its translation is CASSPLGEGPTEAFF.

The CDR3 protein is CATQRGESNTGELFF. CDR3 coding DNA: TGTGCCACTCAACGGGGGGAGTCGAACACCGGGGAGCTGTTTTTT. The V gene is TRBV19, the J gene TRBJ2-2; 7 nucleotides match TRBD2. With 10 bases clipped from V and 0 bases from J, the junction kept 8 bases outside the gene matches. The germline V gene encodes CDR1 LNHDA and CDR2 SQIVND (reference sequence). This CDR3 region has 15 residues. The full variable domain, with the rest looked up from reference TRBV19 and TRBJ2-2, is DGGITQSPKYLFRKEGQNVTLSCEQNLNHDAMYWYRQDPGQGLRLIYYSQIVNDFQKGDIAEGYSVSREKKESFPLTVTSAQKNPTAFYLCATQRGESNTGELFFGEGSRLTVL.